The 17 T cell receptor beta chains below all came from one sample that was sequenced in a study of shared clonotypes between healthy human individuals (dated by TCRdb to 2018 to 2020). The receptor library was made with the immunoSEQ multiplex PCR assay. This immuneACCESS table, as held by TCRdb, lists in-frame sequences with V and J called but not all clones. Of the missing ones, under half trace to an unresolved V gene in checked studies; the others have no known cause. In this sample the table shows under 130,000 clones, 65% to 75% of which occur a single time. Around 26% of the sample belongs to the ten largest clones. Material for sequencing was memory CD8+ T cells sorted from blood. This sample's cell subset or site label indicates: CD45RO+ cells pooled with CCR7-negative TemRA cells. The receptors come from a woman under 40 in good health.

The chain links TRBV5-4 to TRBJ1-2; 12 nucleotides align to TRBD1. The germline V gene has CDR1 SGHNT and CDR2 YYREEE (reference sequence). Germline trimming cut 4 bases from V and 4 bases from J; bases unmatched to any gene: 2. This CDR3 is 14 amino acids long. The CDR3 region is CASSGDRGRYGYTF. DNA for the CDR3: TGTGCCAGCAGCGGGGACAGGGGGCGCTATGGCTACACCTTC.

This chain links TRBV5-6 with TRBJ2-7; D not resolved. V lost 2 bases and J 3 bases, leaving 9 bases between the germline ends. The CDR3 totals 13 residues. Germline CDR1 and CDR2: SGHDT and YYEEEE. CDR3 region: CASSFHLDYEQYF. In DNA, the CDR3 is TGTGCCAGCAGCTTCCATCTGGACTACGAGCAGTACTTC.

The J gene is TRBJ1-3, the V gene TRBV15; D gene unclear. Trimming took 0 bases from V and 2 from J, leaving 8 bases between them. Germline V gene data show CDR1 as LNHNV and CDR2 as YYDKDF (reference sequence). The CDR3 runs 15 residues. CDR3 sequence (DNA): TGTGCCACCAGCAGAGATATGGGAGCTGGAAACACCATATATTTT. Protein sequence: CATSRDMGAGNTIYF. Using reference TRBV15 and TRBJ1-3 for the parts outside the CDR3, the full variable domain is DAMVIQNPRYQVTQFGKPVTLSCSQTLNHNVMYWYQQKSSQAPKLLFHYYDKDFNNEADTPDNFQSRRPNTSFCFLDIRSPGLGDTAMYLCATSRDMGAGNTIYFGEGSWLTVV.

This clone was recorded a few times. The rearrangement joins TRBV30 to TRBJ2-1, with 7 nucleotides matching TRBD2. The CDR3 length is 17 residues. V dropped 1 base and J dropped 0; count of bases not matched to a gene: 9. Germline assignment: CDR1 GTSNPN and CDR2 SVGIG (reference sequence). CDR3 in amino acids: CAWSGLAAKSSYNEQFF. CDR3 DNA: TGTGCCTGGAGTGGTCTAGCGGCAAAAAGCTCCTACAATGAGCAGTTCTTC.

The chain links TRBV19 to TRBJ1-4; D is unresolved. V shed 9 bases and J shed 8 bases, with 10 bases lying between them. This CDR3 is built from 11 residues. Per the germline V gene, CDR1 is LNHDA and CDR2 is SQIVND (reference sequence). The CDR3 here is CASGVGEKLFF. The CDR3 region has the DNA TGTGCCAGCGGAGTGGGGGAAAAACTGTTTTTT.

The J gene is TRBJ2-7, the V gene TRBV6-1, with TRBD2 identical over 8 bases. The CDR3 loop spans 14 amino acids. Germline lookup yields CDR1 MNHNS and CDR2 SASEGT. Trimming took 2 bases from V and 4 from J; bases not matched to a gene: 4. Here the CDR3 reads CASSERSGVYEQYF. The DNA of the CDR3 is TGTGCCAGCAGTGAACGTAGCGGGGTGTACGAGCAGTACTTC.

The chain has TRBV28 and TRBJ1-5; D not certain. Germline V gene data show CDR1 as MDHEN and CDR2 as SYDVKM. V dropped 1 base and J dropped 5 bases, with 15 bases sitting between them. The CDR3 length is 16 residues. The CDR3 here is CASSLLVGPPDQPQHF. DNA for the CDR3: TGTGCCAGCAGTTTATTAGTAGGTCCGCCGGATCAGCCCCAGCATTTT.

The chain employs TRBV7-9 and TRBJ2-5; possible D gene TRBD1, 6 bases. Trimming stripped 5 bases from V and 4 bases from J, with 11 bases between. Germline lookup yields CDR1 SEHNR and CDR2 FQNEAQ (reference sequence). This CDR3 comprises 13 residues. CDR3 amino acids: CASSAQGPETQYF. CDR3 DNA: TGTGCCAGCAGCGCACAGGGACCAGAGACCCAGTACTTC.

The chain recombines TRBV28 with TRBJ2-5; TRBD1 is a possible D gene (5 bases). The J call may be in error: the DNA end matches TRBJ2-7 better. The germline CDR1 and CDR2 sequences are MDHEN and SYDVKM. This CDR3 is built from 16 residues. CDR3 residues: CASSLGPLEGVDEQYF. CDR3 nucleotide sequence: TGTGCCAGCAGCCTAGGACCCCTTGAAGGGGTGGACGAGCAGTACTTC.

CDR3: CASNTGETNEQYF. The DNA of the CDR3 is TGTGCCAGCAATACCGGGGAGACAAACGAGCAGTACTTC. This chain joins TRBV6-5 and TRBJ2-7, with D maybe TRBD2 (5 bases). CDR1 is MNHEY, CDR2 SVGAGI, per germline. The CDR3 runs to 13 residues. Trimming removed 7 bases at V and 5 bases at J, with 15 bases between.

The table lists this clone with a few counts. The V gene is TRBV28, the J gene TRBJ2-3; 12 bases align to TRBD2. Germline CDR1 and CDR2: MDHEN and SYDVKM. Unmatched junction bases numbered 3, after V lost 5 bases and J lost 3 bases. The CDR3 spans 15 residues. The CDR3 DNA follows: TGTGCCAGCAGTCGACTAGCGGGAGAAACAGATACGCAGTATTTT. Protein product: CASSRLAGETDTQYF.

A few counts support this clone. The V call is TRBV6-6, the J call TRBJ2-7; D remains unclear. The CDR3 totals 13 residues. Per germline, CDR1 MNHNY and CDR2 SVGAGI (reference sequence). CDR3 DNA: TGTGCCAGCAGTTCCAGTATTTACGATGGCCCGAGTGTC. Protein sequence: CASSSSIYDGPSV.

The chain uses TRBV28 and TRBJ2-1; D may be TRBD1 (6 bases). This CDR3 has 18 amino acids. The germline CDR1 and CDR2 sequences are MDHEN and SYDVKM. Between the trimmed V and J ends, which lost 6 bases and 8 bases, there was a span of 29 bases. The CDR3 DNA reads TGTGCCAGCAGCACTGCCCGATGGACAGTCATTGTCTATCATGAGCAGTTCTTC. This translates into CASSTARWTVIVYHEQFF.

This clone was found a few times. This chain joins TRBV10-3 and TRBJ2-2; the D is unclear. In germline, CDR1 is ENHRY, CDR2 SYGVKD. This CDR3 region has 18 residues. Trimming stripped 2 bases from V and 2 bases from J, with 18 bases between. The CDR3 nucleotides are TGTGCCATCAGTGAGCCGTGGTTGCCTTCCGGAAACACCGGGGAGCTGTTTTTT. It specifies CAISEPWLPSGNTGELFF.

This clone was detected only once. The chain combines TRBV7-9 with TRBJ1-1; the D is unclear. Trimming shortened V by 2 bases and J by 3 bases, and 4 bases separated the two germline ends. The CDR3 has 12 residues. The germline gives CDR1 SEHNR, CDR2 FQNEAQ (reference sequence). The CDR3 DNA follows: TGTGCCAGCAGCTTATATCACACTGAAGCTTTCTTT. Translating it yields CASSLYHTEAFF.

V gene TRBV18 combines with J gene TRBJ1-5, with D maybe TRBD1 (5 bases). The CDR3 loop spans 14 amino acids. V was trimmed by 4 bases and J by 4 bases, leaving 11 bases between them. Germline CDR1 and CDR2: KGHSH and LQKENI. The CDR3 DNA reads TGTGCCAGCTCACGGCGGGGGGAGAATCAGCCCCAGCATTTT. Its protein is CASSRRGENQPQHF.

The table lists this clone with a few counts. The V gene is TRBV6-5, the J gene TRBJ2-1; 13 bases are shared with TRBD2. Unmatched junction bases numbered 2, after V lost 2 bases and J lost 7 bases. The CDR3 runs 15 residues. Germline-derived CDR1 and CDR2 are MNHEY and SVGAGI. The CDR3 reads CASSYGTSGKNEQFF. CDR3 coding DNA: TGTGCCAGCAGTTACGGGACTAGCGGGAAGAATGAGCAGTTCTTC.